What follows describes a single T cell receptor beta chain. In the original processing: Amplified reference gene primers provided the basis for estimating nucleated cell counts. Libraries were prepared by immunoSEQ multiplex PCR; TCRdb keeps only in-frame clonotypes and omits some of them. V and J calls plus clone size are reproduced from that table; the DNA served to infer D and trimming. The profile shows some 120,000 clones, 70% to 75% of them singletons. The data originate from a study of blood T cell repertoires in COVID-19. It was during active infection that Seattle patients were enrolled and then longitudinally followed. Looked up from germline, CDR1 is KGHDR and CDR2 is SFDVKD. CDR3 length equals 15 residues. The ends lost 3 bases at V and 5 bases at J; junction bases unmatched: 8.

The source is an elderly man with COVID-19, enrolled during active disease. V and J are TRBV24-1 and TRBJ1-1; TRBD1 matches 7 bases. The specimen was peripheral blood. The CDR3 sequence is CATSDPKTGITEAFF. The CDR3 coding sequence is TGTGCCACCAGTGATCCCAAGACAGGGATAACTGAAGCTTTCTTT.